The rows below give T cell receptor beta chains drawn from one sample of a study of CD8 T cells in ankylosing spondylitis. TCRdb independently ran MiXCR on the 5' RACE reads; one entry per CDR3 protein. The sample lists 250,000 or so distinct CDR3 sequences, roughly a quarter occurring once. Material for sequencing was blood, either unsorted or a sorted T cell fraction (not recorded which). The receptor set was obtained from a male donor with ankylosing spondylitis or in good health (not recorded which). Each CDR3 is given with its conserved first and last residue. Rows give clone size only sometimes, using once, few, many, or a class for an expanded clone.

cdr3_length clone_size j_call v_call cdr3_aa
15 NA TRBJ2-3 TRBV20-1 CSLTDRGPSPDTQYF
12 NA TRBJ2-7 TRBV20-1 CSAKKDLYEQYF
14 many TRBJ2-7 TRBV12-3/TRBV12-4 CASSFGTGGYEQYF
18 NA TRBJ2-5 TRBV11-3 CASSLGGRGAFYQETQYF
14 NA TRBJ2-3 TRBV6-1 CASRHPGHTDTQYF
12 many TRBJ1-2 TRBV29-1 CSVDEQSYGYTF
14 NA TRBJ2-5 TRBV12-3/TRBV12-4 CASSFSSPQETQYF
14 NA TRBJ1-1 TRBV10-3 CAISESRGRTEAFF
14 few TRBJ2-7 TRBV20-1 CSAMLPGQNYEQYF
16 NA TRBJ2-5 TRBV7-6 CASSRDDYVRGETQYF
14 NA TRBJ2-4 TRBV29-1 CSVMAKLAKNIQYF
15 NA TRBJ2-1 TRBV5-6 CASRQRGALTNEQFF
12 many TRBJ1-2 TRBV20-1 CSARDRSLGYTF
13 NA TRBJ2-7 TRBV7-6 CASSSYRGTGQYF
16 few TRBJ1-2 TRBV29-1 CSVEEPGQETNYGYTF
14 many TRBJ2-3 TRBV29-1 CSVALRLSTDTQYF
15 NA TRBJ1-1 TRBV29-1 CSVDVGRTLNTEAFF
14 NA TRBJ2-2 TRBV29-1 CSAAVGRGTGELFF
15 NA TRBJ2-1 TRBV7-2 CASSLSVRAYNEQFF
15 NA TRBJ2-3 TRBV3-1 CASSQDRTSADTQYF
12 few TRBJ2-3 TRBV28 CASSVTGGTQYF
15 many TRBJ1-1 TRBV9 CASSVSPQGNTEAFF
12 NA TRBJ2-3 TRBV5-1 CASSLEGGTQYF
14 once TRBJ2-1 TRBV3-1 CASSQDRGRGVEFF
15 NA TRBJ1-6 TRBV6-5 CASSYSRDPGSPLHF
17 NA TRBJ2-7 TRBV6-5 CASSHGIAGGSSYEQYF
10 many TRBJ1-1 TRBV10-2 CASSEFEAFF
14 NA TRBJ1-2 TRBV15 CATSRDLDRVGYTF
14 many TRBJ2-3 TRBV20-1 CSAQQGESTDTQYF
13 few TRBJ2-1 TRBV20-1 CSARQGFGNEQFF
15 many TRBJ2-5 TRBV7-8 CASSLEGLAGETQYF
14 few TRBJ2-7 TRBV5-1 CASSLRQTSYEQYF
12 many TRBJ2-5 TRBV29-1 CSGKLAQETQYF
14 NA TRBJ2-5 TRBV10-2 CASGGLAGRETQYF
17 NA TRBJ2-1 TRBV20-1 CSAHPPLAGAIHNEQFF
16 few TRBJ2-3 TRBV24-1 CATSDFAAGSTDTQYF
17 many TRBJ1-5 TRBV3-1 CASSQGVAGVSNQPQHF
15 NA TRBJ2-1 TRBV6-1 CASSRPTGKNNEQFF
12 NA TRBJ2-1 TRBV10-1 CASSERGDAQFF
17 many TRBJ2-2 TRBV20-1 CSATGGLSYSNTGELFF
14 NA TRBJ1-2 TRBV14 CASSQAGTGYGYTF
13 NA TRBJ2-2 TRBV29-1 CSVKGQYTGELFF
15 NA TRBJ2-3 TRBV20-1 CSARDSGRDRDTQYF
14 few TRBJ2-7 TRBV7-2 CASSHWTGPGEQYF
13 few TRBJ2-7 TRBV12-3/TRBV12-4 CASGSSGREEQYF
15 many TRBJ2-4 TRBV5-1 CASSLTDRGKNIQYF
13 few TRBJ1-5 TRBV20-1 CSAGEVGNQPQHF
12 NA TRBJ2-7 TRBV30 CAWSRTGYEQYF